This T cell receptor beta chain derives from a study of PD-L1 blockade in urothelial cancer. Overall study: Blood-derived samples held a median approximately 140,000 T cells.

Specified time point: peripheral blood 6 weeks after treatment start. The germline gives CDR1 LNHNV, CDR2 YYDKDF (reference sequence). With V trimmed by 0 bases and J by 4 bases, 5 bases remained unmatched. This CDR3 is built from 16 residues. The repertoire was sequenced with immunoSEQ multiplex PCR; TCRdb's copy has only in-frame clones and lacks some. Counted here are roughly 29,000 clones, approximately 81% occurring once; the ten biggest clones make up 2.5% to 3%. In the case of this clone: Its antigen is not identified.

Findings and caveats of the study: Durable-benefit patients had greater expansion of tumor-associated blood clones at 3 weeks.

V is TRBV15 and J is TRBJ2-1; TRBD2 agrees at 8 bases. The sequenced sample was PBMCs, obtained around atezolizumab (anti-PD-L1) treatment. The source of this sequence is a man in his 70s with urothelial cancer. Written as DNA, the CDR3 is TGTGCCACCAGCAGAGATCCGGGGGGGCTTTACAATGAGCAGTTCTTC. Amino acid sequence: CATSRDPGGLYNEQFF.